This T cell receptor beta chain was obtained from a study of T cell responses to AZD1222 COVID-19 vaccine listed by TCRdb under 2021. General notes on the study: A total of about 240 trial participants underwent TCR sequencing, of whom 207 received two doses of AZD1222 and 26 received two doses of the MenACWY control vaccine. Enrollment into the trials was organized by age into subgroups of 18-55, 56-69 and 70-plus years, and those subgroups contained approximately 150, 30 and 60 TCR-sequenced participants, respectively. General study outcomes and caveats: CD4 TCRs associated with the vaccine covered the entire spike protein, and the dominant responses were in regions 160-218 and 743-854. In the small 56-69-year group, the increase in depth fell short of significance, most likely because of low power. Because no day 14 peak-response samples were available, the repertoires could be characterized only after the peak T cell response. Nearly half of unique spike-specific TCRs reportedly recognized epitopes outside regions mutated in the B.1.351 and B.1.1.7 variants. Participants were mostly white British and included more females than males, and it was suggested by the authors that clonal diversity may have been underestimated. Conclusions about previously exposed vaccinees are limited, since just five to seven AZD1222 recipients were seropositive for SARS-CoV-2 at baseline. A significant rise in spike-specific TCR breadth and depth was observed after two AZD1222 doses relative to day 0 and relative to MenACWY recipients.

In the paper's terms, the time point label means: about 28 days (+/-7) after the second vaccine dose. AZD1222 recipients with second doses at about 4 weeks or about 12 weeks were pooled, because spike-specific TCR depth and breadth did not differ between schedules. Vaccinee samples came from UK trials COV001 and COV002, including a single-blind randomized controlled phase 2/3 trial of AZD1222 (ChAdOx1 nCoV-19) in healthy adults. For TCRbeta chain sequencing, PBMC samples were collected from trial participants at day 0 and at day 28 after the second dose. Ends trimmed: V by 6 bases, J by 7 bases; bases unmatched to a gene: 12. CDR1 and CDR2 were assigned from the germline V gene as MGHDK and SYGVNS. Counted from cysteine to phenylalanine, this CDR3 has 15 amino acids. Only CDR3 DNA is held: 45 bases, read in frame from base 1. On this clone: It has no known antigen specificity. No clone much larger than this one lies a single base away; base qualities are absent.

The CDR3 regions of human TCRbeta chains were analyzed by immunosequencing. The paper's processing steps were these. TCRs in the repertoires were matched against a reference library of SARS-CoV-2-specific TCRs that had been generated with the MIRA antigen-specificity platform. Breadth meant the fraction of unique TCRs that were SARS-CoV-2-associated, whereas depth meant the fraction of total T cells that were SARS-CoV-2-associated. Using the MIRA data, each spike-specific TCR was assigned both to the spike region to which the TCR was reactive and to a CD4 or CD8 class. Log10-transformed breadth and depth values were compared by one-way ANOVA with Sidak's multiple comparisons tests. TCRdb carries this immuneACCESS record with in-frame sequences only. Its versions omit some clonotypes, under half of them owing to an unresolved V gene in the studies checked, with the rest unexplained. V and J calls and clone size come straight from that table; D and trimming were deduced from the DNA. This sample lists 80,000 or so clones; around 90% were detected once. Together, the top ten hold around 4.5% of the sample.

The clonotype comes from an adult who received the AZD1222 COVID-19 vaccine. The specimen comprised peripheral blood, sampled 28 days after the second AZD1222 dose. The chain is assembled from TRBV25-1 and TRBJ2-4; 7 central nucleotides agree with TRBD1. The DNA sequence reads TGTGCCAGCAGCTTACAGGGGAGTGAAAGGAACATTCAGTACTTC. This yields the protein CASSLQGSERNIQYF.